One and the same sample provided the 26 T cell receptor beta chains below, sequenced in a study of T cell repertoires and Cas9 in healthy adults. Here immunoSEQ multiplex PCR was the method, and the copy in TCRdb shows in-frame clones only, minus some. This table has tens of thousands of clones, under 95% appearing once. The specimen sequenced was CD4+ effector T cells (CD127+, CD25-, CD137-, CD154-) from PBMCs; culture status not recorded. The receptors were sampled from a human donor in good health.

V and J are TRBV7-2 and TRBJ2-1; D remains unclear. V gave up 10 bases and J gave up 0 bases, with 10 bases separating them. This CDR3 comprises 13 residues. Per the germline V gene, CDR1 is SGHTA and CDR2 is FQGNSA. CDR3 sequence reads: CATRPSSYNEQFF. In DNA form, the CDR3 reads TGTGCCACCAGGCCTAGCTCCTACAATGAGCAGTTCTTC.

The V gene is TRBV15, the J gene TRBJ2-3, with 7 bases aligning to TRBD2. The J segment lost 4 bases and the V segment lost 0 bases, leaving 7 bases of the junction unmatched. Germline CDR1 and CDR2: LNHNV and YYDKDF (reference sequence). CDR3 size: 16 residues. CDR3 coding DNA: TGTGCCACCAGCAGAGAGGCGGGAGAGGGCTCAGATACGCAGTATTTT. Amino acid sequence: CATSREAGEGSDTQYF. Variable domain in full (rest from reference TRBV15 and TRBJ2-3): DAMVIQNPRYQVTQFGKPVTLSCSQTLNHNVMYWYQQKSSQAPKLLFHYYDKDFNNEADTPDNFQSRRPNTSFCFLDIRSPGLGDTAMYLCATSREAGEGSDTQYFGPGTRLTVL.

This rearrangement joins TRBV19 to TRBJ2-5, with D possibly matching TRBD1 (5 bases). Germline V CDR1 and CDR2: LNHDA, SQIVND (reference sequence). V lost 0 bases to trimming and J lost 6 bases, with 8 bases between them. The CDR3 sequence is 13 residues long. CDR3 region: CASSIEGRKTQYF. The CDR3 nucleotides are TGTGCCAGTAGTATAGAGGGGCGAAAGACCCAGTACTTC. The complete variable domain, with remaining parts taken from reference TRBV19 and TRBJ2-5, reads DGGITQSPKYLFRKEGQNVTLSCEQNLNHDAMYWYRQDPGQGLRLIYYSQIVNDFQKGDIAEGYSVSREKKESFPLTVTSAQKNPTAFYLCASSIEGRKTQYFGPGTRLLVL.

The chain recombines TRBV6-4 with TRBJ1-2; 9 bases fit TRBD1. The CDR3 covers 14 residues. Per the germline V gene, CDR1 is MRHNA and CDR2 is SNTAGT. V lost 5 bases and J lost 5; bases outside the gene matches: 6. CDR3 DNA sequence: TGTGCCAGCAGTCGGTCGACAGGGGGATATGGCTACACCTTC. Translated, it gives CASSRSTGGYGYTF.

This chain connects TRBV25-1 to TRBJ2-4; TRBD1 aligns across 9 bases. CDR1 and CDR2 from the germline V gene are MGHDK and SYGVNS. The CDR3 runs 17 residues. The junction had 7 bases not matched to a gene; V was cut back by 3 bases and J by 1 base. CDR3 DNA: TGTGCCAGCAGTGATCCCGGGACAGGGATTGCCAAAAACATTCAGTACTTC. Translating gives CASSDPGTGIAKNIQYF.

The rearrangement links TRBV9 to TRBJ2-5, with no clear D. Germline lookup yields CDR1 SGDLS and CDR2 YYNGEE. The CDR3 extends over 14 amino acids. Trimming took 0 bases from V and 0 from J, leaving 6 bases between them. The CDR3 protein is CASSVGGNQETQYF. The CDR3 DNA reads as TGTGCCAGCAGCGTAGGTGGGAACCAAGAGACCCAGTACTTC.

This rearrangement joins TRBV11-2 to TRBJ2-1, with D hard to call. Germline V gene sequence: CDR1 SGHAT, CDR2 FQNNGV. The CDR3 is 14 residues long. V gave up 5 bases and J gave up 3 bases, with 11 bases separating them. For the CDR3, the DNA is TGTGCCAGCAGCCCCTCACGGAACTACAATGAGCAGTTCTTC. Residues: CASSPSRNYNEQFF.

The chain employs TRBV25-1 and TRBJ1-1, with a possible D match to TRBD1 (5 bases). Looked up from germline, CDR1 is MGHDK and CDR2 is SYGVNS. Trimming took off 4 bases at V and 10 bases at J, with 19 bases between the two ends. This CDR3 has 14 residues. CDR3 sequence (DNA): TGTGCCAGCAGTGGAGGGGACCTCTTGACGGGAGCTTTCTTT. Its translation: CASSGGDLLTGAFF.

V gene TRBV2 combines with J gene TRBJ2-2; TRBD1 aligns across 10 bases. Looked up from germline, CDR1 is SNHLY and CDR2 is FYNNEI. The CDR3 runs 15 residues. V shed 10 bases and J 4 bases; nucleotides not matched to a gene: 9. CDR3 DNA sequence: TGTGCCACCAAACTCGGGACAGGGGTCACCGGGGAGCTGTTTTTT. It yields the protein CATKLGTGVTGELFF.

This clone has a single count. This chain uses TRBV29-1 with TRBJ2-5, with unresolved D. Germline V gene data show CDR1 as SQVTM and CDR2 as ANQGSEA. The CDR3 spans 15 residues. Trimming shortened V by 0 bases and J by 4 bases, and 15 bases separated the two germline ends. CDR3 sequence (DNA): TGCAGCGTTGAAGACCATGGTTCTCGGGTAGAGACCCAGTACTTC. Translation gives CSVEDHGSRVETQYF.

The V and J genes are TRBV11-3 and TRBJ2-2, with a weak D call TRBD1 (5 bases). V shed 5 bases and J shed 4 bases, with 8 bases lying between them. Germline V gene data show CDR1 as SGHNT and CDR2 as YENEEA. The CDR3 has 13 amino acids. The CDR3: CASSPRVTGELFF. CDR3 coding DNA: TGTGCCAGCAGCCCCAGGGTCACCGGGGAGCTGTTTTTT. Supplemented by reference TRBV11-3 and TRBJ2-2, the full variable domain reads EAGVVQSPRYKIIEKKQPVAFWCNPISGHNTLYWYLQNLGQGPELLIRYENEEAVDDSQLPKDRFSAERLKGVDSTLKIQPAELGDSAVYLCASSPRVTGELFFGEGSRLTVL.

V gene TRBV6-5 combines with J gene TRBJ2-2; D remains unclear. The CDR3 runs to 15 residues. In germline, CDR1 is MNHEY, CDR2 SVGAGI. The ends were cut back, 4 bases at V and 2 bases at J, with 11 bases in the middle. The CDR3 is CASSSTDVNTGELFF. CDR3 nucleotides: TGTGCCAGCAGTTCCACGGACGTAAACACCGGGGAGCTGTTTTTT.

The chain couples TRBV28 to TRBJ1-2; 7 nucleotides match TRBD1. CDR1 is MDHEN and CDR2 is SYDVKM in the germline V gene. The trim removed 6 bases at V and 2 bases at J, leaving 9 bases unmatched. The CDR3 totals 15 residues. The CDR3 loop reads CASSRRQGTNYGYTF. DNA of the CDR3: TGTGCCAGCAGCCGCCGACAGGGAACAAACTATGGCTACACCTTC.

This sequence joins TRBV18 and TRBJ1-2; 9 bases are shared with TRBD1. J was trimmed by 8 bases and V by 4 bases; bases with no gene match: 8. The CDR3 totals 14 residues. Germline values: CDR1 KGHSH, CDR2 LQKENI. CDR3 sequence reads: CASSQTGGLDGYTF. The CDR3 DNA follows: TGTGCCAGCTCACAAACAGGGGGCTTGGACGGCTACACCTTC.

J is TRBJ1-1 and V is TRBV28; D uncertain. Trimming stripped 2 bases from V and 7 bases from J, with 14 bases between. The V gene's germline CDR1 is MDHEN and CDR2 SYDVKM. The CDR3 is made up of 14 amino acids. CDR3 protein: CASSLKSGSNEAFF. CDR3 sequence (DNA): TGTGCCAGCAGTTTAAAGTCCGGTTCTAATGAAGCTTTCTTT.

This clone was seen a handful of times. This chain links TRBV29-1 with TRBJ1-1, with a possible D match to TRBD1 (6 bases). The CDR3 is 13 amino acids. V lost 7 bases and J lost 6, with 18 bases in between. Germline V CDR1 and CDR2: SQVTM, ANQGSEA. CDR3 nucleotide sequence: TGCAGCGCCGCAACCAGGGGTCCAGCTGAAGCTTTCTTT. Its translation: CSAATRGPAEAFF. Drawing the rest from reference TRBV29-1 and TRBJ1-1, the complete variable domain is SAVISQKPSRDICQRGTSLTIQCQVDSQVTMMFWYRQQPGQSLTLIATANQGSEATYESGFVIDKFPISRPNLTFSTLTVSNMSPEDSSIYLCSAATRGPAEAFFGQGTRLTVV.

CDR3 residues: CASSLSLAGGDNEQFF. DNA for the CDR3: TGCGCCAGCAGCTTAAGTCTAGCGGGAGGGGACAATGAGCAGTTCTTC. The rearrangement links TRBV5-1 to TRBJ2-1; 12 nucleotides agree with TRBD2. Trimming at V came to 2 bases and at J to 5 bases, leaving 5 bases not matched to a gene. The CDR3 sequence is 16 residues long. From germline, CDR1 is SGHRS and CDR2 YFSETQ.

CDR3 DNA: TGTGCCAGTAGCCAGACAGGGGCCCCTGATTCACCCCTCCACTTT. It is translated as CASSQTGAPDSPLHF. The rearrangement joins TRBV19 to TRBJ1-6, with TRBD1 matching 8 bases. Per the germline V gene, CDR1 is LNHDA and CDR2 is SQIVND (reference sequence). The junction had 9 bases not matched to a gene; V was cut back by 6 bases and J by 8 bases. The CDR3 has 15 residues.

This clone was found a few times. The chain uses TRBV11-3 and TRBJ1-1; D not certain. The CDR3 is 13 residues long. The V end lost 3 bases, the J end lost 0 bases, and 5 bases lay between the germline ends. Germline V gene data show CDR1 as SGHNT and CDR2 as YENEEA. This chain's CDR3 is CASSFRVNTEAFF. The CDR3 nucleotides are TGTGCCAGCAGCTTTCGGGTGAACACTGAAGCTTTCTTT.

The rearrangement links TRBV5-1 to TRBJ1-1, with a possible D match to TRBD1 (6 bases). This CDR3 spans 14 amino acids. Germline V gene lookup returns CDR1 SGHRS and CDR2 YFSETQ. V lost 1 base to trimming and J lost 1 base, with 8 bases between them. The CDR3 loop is CASSLQQGNTEAFF. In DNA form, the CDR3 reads TGCGCCAGCAGCTTGCAACAGGGGAACACTGAAGCTTTCTTT.

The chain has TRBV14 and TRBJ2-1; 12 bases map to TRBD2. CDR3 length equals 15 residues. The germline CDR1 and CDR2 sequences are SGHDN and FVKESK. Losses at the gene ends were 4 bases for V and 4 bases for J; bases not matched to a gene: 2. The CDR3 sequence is CASSLLAGGYNEQFF. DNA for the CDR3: TGTGCCAGCAGCCTCCTAGCGGGAGGGTACAATGAGCAGTTCTTC.

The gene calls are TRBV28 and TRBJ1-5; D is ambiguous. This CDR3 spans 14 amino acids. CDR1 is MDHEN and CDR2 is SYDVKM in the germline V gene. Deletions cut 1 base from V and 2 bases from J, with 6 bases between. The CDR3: CASSLLAGNQPQHF. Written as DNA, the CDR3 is TGTGCCAGCAGTTTATTGGCAGGCAATCAGCCCCAGCATTTT.

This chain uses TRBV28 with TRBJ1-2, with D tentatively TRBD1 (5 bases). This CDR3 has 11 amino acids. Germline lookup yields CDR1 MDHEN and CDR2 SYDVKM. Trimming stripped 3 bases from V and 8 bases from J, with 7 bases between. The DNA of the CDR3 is TGTGCCAGCAGTTTCAGGGTCGGCTACACCTTC. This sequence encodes CASSFRVGYTF.

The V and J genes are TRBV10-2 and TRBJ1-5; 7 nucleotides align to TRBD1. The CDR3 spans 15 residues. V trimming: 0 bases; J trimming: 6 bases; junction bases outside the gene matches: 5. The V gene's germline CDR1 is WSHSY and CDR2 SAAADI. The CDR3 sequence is CASSESRQGVQPQHF. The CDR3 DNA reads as TGCGCCAGCAGTGAGTCGAGACAGGGAGTTCAGCCCCAGCATTTT.

The DNA for the CDR3 is TGTGCCAGCAGCCATGGAGATACCAATTCACCCCTCCACTTT. This codes for CASSHGDTNSPLHF. J is TRBJ1-6 and V is TRBV7-9, with D uncertain. The CDR3 contains 14 residues. CDR1 is SEHNR, CDR2 FQNEAQ, per germline (reference sequence). V dropped 5 bases and J dropped 7 bases, with 12 bases sitting between them.

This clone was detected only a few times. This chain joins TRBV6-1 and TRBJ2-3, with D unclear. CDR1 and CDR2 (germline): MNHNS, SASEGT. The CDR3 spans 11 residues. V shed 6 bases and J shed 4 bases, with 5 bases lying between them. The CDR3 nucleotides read TGTGCCAGCAGCACACCAGATACGCAGTATTTT. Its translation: CASSTPDTQYF.